This T cell receptor (beta chain) was recovered during a study of human T cells and chemical hapten exposure. Noted time point: pre-sensitization, week 0. Treatment here: therapeutic diphenylcyclopropenone sensitization with weekly scalp DPC. TCRdb used MiXCR to reprocess the RACE reads, holding one entry per CDR3 protein. The repertoire holds roughly 64,000 distinct CDR3 sequences, approximately 10% seen once, with roughly 4.3% in the top ten. This clonotype was seen a handful of times. V lost 3 bases, J lost 4 bases, and 12 bases lay in between. This CDR3 has 14 residues. In germline, CDR1 is LGHNA, CDR2 YNFKEQ.

This specimen was whole blood, taken in connection with sensitization to the hapten diphenylcyclopropenone (DPC). The receptor was derived from a woman aged 40-49 years with alopecia areata. Some clones in this sample may be carry-over from other donors' samples. V and J are TRBV4-2 and TRBJ1-1; D is perhaps TRBD1 (5 bases). CDR3 sequence reads: CASSQAGSSTEAFF. CDR3 nucleotide sequence: TGTGCCAGCAGCCAGGCAGGGAGCAGCACTGAAGCTTTCTTT.